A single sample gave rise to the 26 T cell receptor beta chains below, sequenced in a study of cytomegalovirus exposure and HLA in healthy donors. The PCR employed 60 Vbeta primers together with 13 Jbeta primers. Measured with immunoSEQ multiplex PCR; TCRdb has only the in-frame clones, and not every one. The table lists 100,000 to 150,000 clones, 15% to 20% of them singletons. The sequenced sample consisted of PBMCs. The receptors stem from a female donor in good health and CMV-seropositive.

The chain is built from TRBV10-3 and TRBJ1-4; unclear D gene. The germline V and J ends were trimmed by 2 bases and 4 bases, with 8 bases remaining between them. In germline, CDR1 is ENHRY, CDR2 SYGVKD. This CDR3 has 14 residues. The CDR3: CAISETAYNEKLFF. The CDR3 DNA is TGTGCCATCAGTGAGACAGCCTATAATGAAAAACTGTTTTTT.

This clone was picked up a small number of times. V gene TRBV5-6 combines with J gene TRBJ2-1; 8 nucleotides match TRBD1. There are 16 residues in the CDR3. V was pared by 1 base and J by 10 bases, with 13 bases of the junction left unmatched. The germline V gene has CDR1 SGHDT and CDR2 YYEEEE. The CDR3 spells CASSLLGQAKVREQFF. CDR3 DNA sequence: TGTGCCAGCAGCTTGTTGGGACAGGCGAAGGTTCGCGAGCAGTTCTTC.

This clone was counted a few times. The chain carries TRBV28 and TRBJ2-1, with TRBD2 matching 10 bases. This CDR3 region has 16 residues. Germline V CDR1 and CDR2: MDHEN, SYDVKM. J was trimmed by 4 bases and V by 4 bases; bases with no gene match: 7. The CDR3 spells CASSSELAGIYNEQFF. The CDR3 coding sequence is TGTGCCAGCAGTTCCGAACTAGCGGGAATATACAATGAGCAGTTCTTC.

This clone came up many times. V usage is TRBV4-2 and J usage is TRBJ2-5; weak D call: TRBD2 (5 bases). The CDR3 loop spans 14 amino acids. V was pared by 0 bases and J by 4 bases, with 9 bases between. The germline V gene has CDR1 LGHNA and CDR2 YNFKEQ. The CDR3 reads CASSQEASRETQYF. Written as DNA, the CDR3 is TGTGCCAGCAGCCAAGAGGCTAGCAGAGAGACCCAGTACTTC.

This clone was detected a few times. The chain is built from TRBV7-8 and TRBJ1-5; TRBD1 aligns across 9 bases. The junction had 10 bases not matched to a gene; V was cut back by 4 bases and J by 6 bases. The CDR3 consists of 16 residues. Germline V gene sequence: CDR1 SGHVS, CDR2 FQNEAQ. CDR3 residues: CASSSWTGAGSQPQHF. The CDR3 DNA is TGTGCCAGCAGCTCCTGGACAGGGGCGGGTAGTCAGCCCCAGCATTTT.

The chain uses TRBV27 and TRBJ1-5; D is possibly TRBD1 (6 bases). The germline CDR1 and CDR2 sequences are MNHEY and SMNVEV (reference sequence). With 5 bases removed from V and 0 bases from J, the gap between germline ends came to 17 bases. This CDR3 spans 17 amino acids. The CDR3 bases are TGTGCCAGCAGTCGGCTTGGACAGATTTATAGCAATCAGCCCCAGCATTTT. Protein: CASSRLGQIYSNQPQHF.

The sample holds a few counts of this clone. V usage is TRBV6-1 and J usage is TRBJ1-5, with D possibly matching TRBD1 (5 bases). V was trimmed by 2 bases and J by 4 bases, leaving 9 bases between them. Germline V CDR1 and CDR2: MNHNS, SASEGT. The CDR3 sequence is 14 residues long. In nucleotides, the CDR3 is TGTGCCAGCAGTGAAAGGGGTCGTAATCAGCCCCAGCATTTT. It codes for CASSERGRNQPQHF.

CDR3 coding DNA: TGTGCCAGCAGCAAGGACAGGGCCAACTATGGCTACACCTTC. Protein: CASSKDRANYGYTF. The chain uses TRBV9 and TRBJ1-2, with 8 bases aligning to TRBD1. V was pared by 4 bases and J by 2 bases, with 4 bases of the junction left unmatched. The CDR3 runs to 14 residues. CDR1 and CDR2 (germline): SGDLS, YYNGEE.

CDR3: CASSLASGGLAGEIMQYF. The CDR3 DNA is TGTGCCAGCAGCTTAGCGTCAGGGGGCCTAGCGGGGGAGATAATGCAGTATTTT. The gene calls are TRBV7-2 and TRBJ2-3; 10 bases line up with TRBD2. The junction had 17 bases not matched to a gene; V was cut back by 0 bases and J by 11 bases. CDR3 length: 18 amino acids. Germline V gene data show CDR1 as SGHTA and CDR2 as FQGNSA.

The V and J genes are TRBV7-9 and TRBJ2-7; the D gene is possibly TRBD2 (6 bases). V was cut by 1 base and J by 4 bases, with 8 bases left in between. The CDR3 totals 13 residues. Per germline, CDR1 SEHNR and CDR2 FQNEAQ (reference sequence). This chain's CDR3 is CASSLGRVYEQYF. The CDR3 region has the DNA TGTGCCAGCAGCTTAGGGAGGGTTTACGAGCAGTACTTC.

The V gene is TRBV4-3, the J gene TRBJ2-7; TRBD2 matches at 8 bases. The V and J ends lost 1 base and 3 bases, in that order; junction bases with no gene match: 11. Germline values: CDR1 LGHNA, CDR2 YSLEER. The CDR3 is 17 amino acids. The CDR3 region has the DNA TGCGCCAGCAGCCAAGGTAGGGTCGGGAGGGTCTTCTACGAGCAGTACTTC. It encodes CASSQGRVGRVFYEQYF.

CDR3 nucleotide sequence: TGTGCCAGCAGCAAAAGCGGGAGGGGCGCAGATACGCAGTATTTT. It encodes CASSKSGRGADTQYF. The J gene is TRBJ2-3, the V gene TRBV28, with 10 bases fitting TRBD2. Trimming cost V 6 bases and J 4 bases; bases outside gene matches: 7. This CDR3 is 15 amino acids long. CDR1 MDHEN and CDR2 SYDVKM come from the germline V gene.

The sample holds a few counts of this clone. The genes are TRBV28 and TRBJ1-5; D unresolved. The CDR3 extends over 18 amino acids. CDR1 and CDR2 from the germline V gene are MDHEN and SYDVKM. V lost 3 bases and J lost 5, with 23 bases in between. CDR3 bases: TGTGCCAGCAGTTTGTTTCGTTTGGTAGGACTGCGACATCAGCCCCAGCATTTT. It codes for CASSLFRLVGLRHQPQHF.

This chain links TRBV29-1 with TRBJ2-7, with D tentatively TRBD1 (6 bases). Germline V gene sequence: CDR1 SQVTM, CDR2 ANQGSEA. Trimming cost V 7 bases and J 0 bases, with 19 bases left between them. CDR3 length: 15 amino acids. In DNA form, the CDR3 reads TGCAGCGCTCCCTCCCGGACAGCGGTCTCCTACGAGCAGTACTTC. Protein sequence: CSAPSRTAVSYEQYF.

CDR3 in DNA: TGTGCCAGCAGCCAAGGGGTAACCGGGGAGCTGTTTTTT. Protein product: CASSQGVTGELFF. The chain uses TRBV9 and TRBJ2-2; perhaps TRBD1 as D (5 bases). V shed 4 bases and J shed 5 bases, with 9 bases lying between them. The CDR3 extends over 13 amino acids. Germline V gene sequence: CDR1 SGDLS, CDR2 YYNGEE. Full variable domain (outside the CDR3, taken from reference TRBV9 and TRBJ2-2): DSGVTQTPKHLITATGQRVTLRCSPRSGDLSVYWYQQSLDQGLQFLIQYYNGEERAKGNILERFSAQQFPDLHSELNLSSLELGDSALYFCASSQGVTGELFFGEGSRLTVL.

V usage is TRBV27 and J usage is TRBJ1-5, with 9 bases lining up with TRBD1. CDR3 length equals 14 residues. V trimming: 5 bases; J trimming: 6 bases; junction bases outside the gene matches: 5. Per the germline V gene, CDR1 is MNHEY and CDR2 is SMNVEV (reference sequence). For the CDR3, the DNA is TGTGCCAGCAGTCAAACAGGGGGCTCTCAGCCCCAGCATTTT. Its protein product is CASSQTGGSQPQHF.

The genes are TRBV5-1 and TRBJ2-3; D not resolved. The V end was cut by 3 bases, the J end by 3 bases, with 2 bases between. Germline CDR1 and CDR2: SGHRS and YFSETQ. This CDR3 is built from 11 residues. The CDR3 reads CASSSTDTQYF. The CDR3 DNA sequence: TGCGCCAGCAGCTCGACAGATACGCAGTATTTT. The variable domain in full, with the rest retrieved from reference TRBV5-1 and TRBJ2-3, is KAGVTQTPRYLIKTRGQQVTLSCSPISGHRSVSWYQQTPGQGLQFLFEYFSETQRNKGNFPGRFSGRQFSNSRSEMNVSTLELGDSALYLCASSSTDTQYFGPGTRLTVL.

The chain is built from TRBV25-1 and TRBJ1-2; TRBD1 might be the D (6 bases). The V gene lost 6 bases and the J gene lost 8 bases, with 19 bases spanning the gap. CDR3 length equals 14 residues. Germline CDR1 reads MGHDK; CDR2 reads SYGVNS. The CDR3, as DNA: TGTGCCAGCAGAAGGGCAGGGGTGGATGACGGCTACACCTTC. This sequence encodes CASRRAGVDDGYTF.

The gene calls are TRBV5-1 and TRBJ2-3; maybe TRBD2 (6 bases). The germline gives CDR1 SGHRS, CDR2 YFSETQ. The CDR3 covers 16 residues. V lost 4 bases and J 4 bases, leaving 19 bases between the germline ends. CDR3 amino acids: CASSARGFLRSDTQYF. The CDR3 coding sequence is TGCGCCAGCAGCGCCCGGGGGTTCTTGCGGTCAGATACGCAGTATTTT.

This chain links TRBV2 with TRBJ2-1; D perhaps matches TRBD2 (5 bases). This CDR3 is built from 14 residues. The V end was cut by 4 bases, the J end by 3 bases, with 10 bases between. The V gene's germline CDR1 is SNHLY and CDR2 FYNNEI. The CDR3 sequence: CASSGLALYNEQFF. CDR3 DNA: TGTGCCAGCAGTGGTCTAGCCCTCTACAATGAGCAGTTCTTC.

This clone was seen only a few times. The CDR3 coding sequence is TGTGCTAGTGTCGGCGGGGGGGTCAATGAGCAGTTCTTC. Amino acids: CASVGGGVNEQFF. This chain joins TRBV12-5 and TRBJ2-1, with TRBD2 identical over 9 bases. The CDR3 spans 13 residues. Per the germline V gene, CDR1 is LGHNT and CDR2 is FRNRAP. J gave up 6 bases and V 7 bases, and 4 bases lay outside the gene matches.

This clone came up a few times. CDR3 residues: CSVGVGETQYF. For the CDR3, the DNA is TGCAGTGTGGGCGTCGGTGAGACCCAGTACTTC. The chain employs TRBV20-1 and TRBJ2-5; D remains unclear. Germline assignment: CDR1 DFQATT and CDR2 SNEGSKA (reference sequence). The CDR3 totals 11 residues. Deletions cut 7 bases from V and 5 bases from J, with 11 bases between.

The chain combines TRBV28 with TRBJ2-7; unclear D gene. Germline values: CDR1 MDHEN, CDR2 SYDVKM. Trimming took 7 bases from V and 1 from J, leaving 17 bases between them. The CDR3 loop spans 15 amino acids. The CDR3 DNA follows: TGTGCCAGCATCCCCGGTGTCCCCTTTTCCTACGAGCAGTACTTC. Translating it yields CASIPGVPFSYEQYF.

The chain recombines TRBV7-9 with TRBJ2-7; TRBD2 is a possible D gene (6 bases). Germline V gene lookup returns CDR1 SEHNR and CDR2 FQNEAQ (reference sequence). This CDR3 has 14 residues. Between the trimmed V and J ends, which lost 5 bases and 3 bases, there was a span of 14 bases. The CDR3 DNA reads TGTGCCAGCAGCCTCGGGACTTTAGACTACGAGCAGTACTTC. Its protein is CASSLGTLDYEQYF.

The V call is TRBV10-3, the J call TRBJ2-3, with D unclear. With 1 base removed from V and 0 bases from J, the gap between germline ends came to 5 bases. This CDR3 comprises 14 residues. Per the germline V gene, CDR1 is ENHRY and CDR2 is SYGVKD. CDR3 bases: TGTGCCATCAGTGAGTTGGGCAGCACAGATACGCAGTATTTT. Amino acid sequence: CAISELGSTDTQYF.

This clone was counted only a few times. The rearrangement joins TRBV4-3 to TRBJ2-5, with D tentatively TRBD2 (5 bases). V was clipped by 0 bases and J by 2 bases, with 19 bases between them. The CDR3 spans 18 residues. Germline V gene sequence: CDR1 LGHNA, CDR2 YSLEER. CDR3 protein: CASSQDPPRLAVQETQYF. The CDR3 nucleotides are TGCGCCAGCAGCCAAGATCCCCCCCGGCTAGCTGTTCAAGAGACCCAGTACTTC.